This T cell receptor beta chain was identified during a study of identical twins. This clonotype was seen ten or more times. The antigen remains undetermined. Study-wide findings and caveats: Out-of-frame TCR alpha sharing observed in monozygotic twins exceeded model estimates. Insertions were fewer in abundant cord blood beta clonotypes, whereas memory repertoires showed none of this pattern.

This CDR3 region has 15 residues. Germline V CDR1 and CDR2: SGHRS, YFSETQ. Deletions cut 4 bases from V and 0 bases from J, with 13 bases between. TCRdb re-analysed the 5' RACE reads in MiXCR, keeping a single row per CDR3 protein. In the table there are roughly 350,000 distinct CDR3 sequences, approximately 8.7% of which are singletons. The sample was naive T cells sorted from blood. The rearrangement links TRBV5-1 to TRBJ1-1; the D gene is possibly TRBD1 (5 bases). The receptor was derived from a woman in her forties or fifties in good health. For the CDR3, the DNA is TGCGCCAGCAGCGGGGGGACCTTCGTGAACACTGAAGCTTTCTTT. Residues: CASSGGTFVNTEAFF. Full variable domain (outside the CDR3, taken from reference TRBV5-1 and TRBJ1-1): KAGVTQTPRYLIKTRGQQVTLSCSPISGHRSVSWYQQTPGQGLQFLFEYFSETQRNKGNFPGRFSGRQFSNSRSEMNVSTLELGDSALYLCASSGGTFVNTEAFFGQGTRLTVV.